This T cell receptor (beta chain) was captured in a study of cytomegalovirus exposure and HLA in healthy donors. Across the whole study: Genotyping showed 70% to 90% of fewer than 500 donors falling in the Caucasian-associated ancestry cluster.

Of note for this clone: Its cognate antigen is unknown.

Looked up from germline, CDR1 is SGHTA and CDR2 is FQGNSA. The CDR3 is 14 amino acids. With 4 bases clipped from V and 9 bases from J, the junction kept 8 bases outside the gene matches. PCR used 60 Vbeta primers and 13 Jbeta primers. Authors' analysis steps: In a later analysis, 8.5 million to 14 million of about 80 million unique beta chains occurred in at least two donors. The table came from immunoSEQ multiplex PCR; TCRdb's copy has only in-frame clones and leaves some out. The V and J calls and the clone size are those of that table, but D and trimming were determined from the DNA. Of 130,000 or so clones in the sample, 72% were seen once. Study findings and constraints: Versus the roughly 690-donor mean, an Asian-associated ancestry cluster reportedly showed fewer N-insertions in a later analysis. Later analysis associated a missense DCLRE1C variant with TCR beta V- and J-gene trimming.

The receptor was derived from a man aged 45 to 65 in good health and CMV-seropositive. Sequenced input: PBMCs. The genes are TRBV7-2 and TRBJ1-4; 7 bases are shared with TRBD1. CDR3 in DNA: TGTGCCAGCAGCTCTGCCTCAGGGGGGCAAAAACTGTTTTTT. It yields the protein CASSSASGGQKLFF.